The 29 T cell receptor beta chains presented below share a single source sample, sequenced in a study of metastatic and nonmetastatic thyroid tumors. Through MiXCR, TCRdb re-clonotyped the PCR reads. The sample records tens of thousands of clones, roughly 24% being singletons. Each patient came to thyroid surgery without any prior treatment (of any kind). Sequences were obtained from blood. These receptors were taken from a male donor with papillary thyroid cancer or a benign thyroid nodule (not recorded which). Some clones in this sample may be carry-over from other donors' samples.

The chain employs TRBV20-1 and TRBJ2-7, with D possibly being TRBD1 (5 bases). The CDR3 consists of 13 residues. CDR1 is DFQATT, CDR2 SNEGSKA, per germline (reference sequence). The V and J ends lost 3 bases and 3 bases respectively, with 12 bases between them. In DNA form, the CDR3 reads TGCAGTGCTAGCCAGGGCGTCGACTACGAGCAGTACTTC. Translated, it gives CSASQGVDYEQYF.

This clone was found many times. The chain has TRBV9 and TRBJ2-1, with a possible D match to TRBD2 (6 bases). Trimming shortened V by 2 bases and J by 0 bases, and 9 bases separated the two germline ends. Germline CDR1 and CDR2: SGDLS and YYNGEE. The CDR3 is 15 amino acids. The CDR3 sequence: CASSVRESSYNEQFF. The CDR3 DNA is TGTGCCAGCAGCGTCCGGGAGAGCTCCTACAATGAGCAGTTCTTC. Variable domain in full (rest from reference TRBV9 and TRBJ2-1): DSGVTQTPKHLITATGQRVTLRCSPRSGDLSVYWYQQSLDQGLQFLIQYYNGEERAKGNILERFSAQQFPDLHSELNLSSLELGDSALYFCASSVRESSYNEQFFGPGTRLTVL.

This chain connects TRBV13 to TRBJ2-7, with no clear D. CDR1 and CDR2 from the germline V gene are PRHDT and FYEKMQ (reference sequence). V dropped 0 bases and J dropped 4 bases, with 13 bases sitting between them. This CDR3 is built from 15 residues. The CDR3 DNA reads TGTGCCAGCAGCTTAGGCAATGGGCACACTTACGAGCAGTACTTC. Amino acid sequence: CASSLGNGHTYEQYF.

In this sample, this clone turned up many times. J is TRBJ2-7 and V is TRBV29-1; 8 bases fit TRBD1. The CDR3 spans 12 residues. Germline lookup yields CDR1 SQVTM and CDR2 ANQGSEA. CDR3 in amino acids: CRVGGTGYEQYF. In nucleotides, the CDR3 is TGCAGGGTCGGCGGGACAGGATACGAGCAGTACTTC.

Comments on this clone: The junction shows a germline mismatch at one end, possibly a read error. The chain joins TRBV10-3 to TRBJ1-1; the match to TRBD1 covers 11 bases. CDR1 is ENHRY and CDR2 is SYGVKD in the germline V gene. The CDR3 loop spans 15 amino acids. In nucleotides, the CDR3 is TGTGCCATCAGTGGGTCAGGACAGGGGGCCACCGAAGATTTCTTT. Its protein is CAISGSGQGATEDFF.

This clone has just a few counts. At one end, the junction sequence differs from germline, possibly due to a read error. The chain has TRBV7-2 and TRBJ2-1; no reliable D call. CDR3 size: 11 residues. CDR1 and CDR2 from the germline V gene are SGHTA and FQGNSA. CDR3 region: CASSPYYEQFF. DNA for the CDR3: TGTGCCAGCAGCCCCTACTATGAGCAGTTCTTC.

This sequence joins TRBV19 and TRBJ2-7; a weak D match, TRBD1 (6 bases). Germline CDR1 is LNHDA and CDR2 is SQIVND (reference sequence). Trimming shortened V by 8 bases and J by 1 base, and 18 bases separated the two germline ends. There are 15 residues in the CDR3. The CDR3 DNA reads as TGTGCCAGTGCCATCCAGGGGACGGGGTCCTACGAGCAGTACTTC. It translates to CASAIQGTGSYEQYF.

The CDR3 DNA follows: TGTGCCAGCAGTAGTCAGGGGAGGGACACTGAAGCTTTCTTT. Translation: CASSSQGRDTEAFF. V usage is TRBV6-1 and J usage is TRBJ1-1; TRBD1 might be the D (6 bases). V dropped 5 bases and J dropped 3 bases, with 13 bases sitting between them. The CDR3 loop spans 14 amino acids. Looked up from germline, CDR1 is MNHNS and CDR2 is SASEGT.

The table lists this clone with many counts. The rearrangement links TRBV25-1 to TRBJ2-3; TRBD2 matches at 9 bases. This CDR3 spans 14 amino acids. The ends lost 5 bases at V and 4 bases at J; junction bases unmatched: 4. Germline V gives CDR1 MGHDK, CDR2 SYGVNS. CDR3 loop: CASSNAGGADTQYF. The CDR3 DNA follows: TGTGCCAGCAGTAACGCGGGGGGGGCAGATACGCAGTATTTT.

By sample share, this clone is medium-sized. The chain employs TRBV15 and TRBJ2-1; the D call may be TRBD1 or TRBD2 (5 bases each). The CDR3 contains 16 residues. Germline-derived CDR1 and CDR2 are LNHNV and YYDKDF (reference sequence). Trimming removed 1 base at V and 0 bases at J, with 10 bases between. CDR3 in amino acids: CATSRAGDGSYNEQFF. The CDR3 nucleotides read TGTGCCACCAGCAGAGCTGGGGACGGCTCCTACAATGAGCAGTTCTTC.

This clone was seen repeatedly, ten times or more. V and J are TRBV12-3 or TRBV12-4 and TRBJ2-3, with 9 bases matching TRBD1. J was trimmed by 4 bases and V by 6 bases; bases with no gene match: 8. This CDR3 region has 15 residues. The CDR3 spells CASRPGQGGPDTQYF. The CDR3 bases are TGTGCCAGCAGGCCGGGACAGGGAGGTCCAGATACGCAGTATTTT.

V usage is TRBV19 and J usage is TRBJ1-2, with 7 nucleotides matching TRBD1. V dropped 5 bases and J dropped 4; count of bases not matched to a gene: 7. Per the germline V gene, CDR1 is LNHDA and CDR2 is SQIVND (reference sequence). The CDR3 covers 14 residues. CDR3 sequence: CASSSNRGGYGYTF. Written as DNA, the CDR3 is TGTGCCAGTAGTTCGAACAGGGGTGGCTATGGCTACACCTTC. Supplemented by reference TRBV19 and TRBJ1-2, the full variable domain reads DGGITQSPKYLFRKEGQNVTLSCEQNLNHDAMYWYRQDPGQGLRLIYYSQIVNDFQKGDIAEGYSVSREKKESFPLTVTSAQKNPTAFYLCASSSNRGGYGYTFGSGTRLTVV.

In the case of this clone: Possible read error: a much larger clone is one base away. The V and J genes are TRBV5-8 and TRBJ2-7, with TRBD2 identical over 12 bases. The CDR3 sequence is 15 residues long. V trimming: 9 bases; J trimming: 8 bases; junction bases outside the gene matches: 15. The germline gives CDR1 SGHTS, CDR2 YDEGEE. Here the CDR3 DNA reads TGTGCCATCAACCTGCTAACTAGCGGGGGGCTCAAGCAGTACTTC. It translates to CAINLLTSGGLKQYF.

This clone is labeled as medium-sized. The chain carries TRBV6-5 and TRBJ2-1, with 12 bases aligning to TRBD1. V was clipped by 6 bases and J by 6 bases; unmatched bases: 15. The germline gives CDR1 MNHEY, CDR2 SVGAGI. The CDR3 contains 18 residues. CDR3 sequence reads: CASSAGTGGDSSFNEQFF. CDR3 nucleotides: TGTGCCAGCAGCGCCGGGACAGGGGGCGATTCTAGCTTCAATGAGCAGTTCTTC.

Comment on this clone: This sample includes further DNA sequences coding for the same CDR3. This chain connects TRBV10-3 to TRBJ2-7; D is unresolved. V lost 4 bases, J lost 4 bases, and 17 bases lay in between. Germline V gives CDR1 ENHRY, CDR2 SYGVKD. CDR3 size: 15 residues. CDR3 coding DNA: TGTGCCATCAGTGGATCTGGTACAATCGGGTACGAGCAGTACTTC. Translated, it gives CAISGSGTIGYEQYF.

This chain uses TRBV20-1 with TRBJ2-3; TRBD2 aligns across 12 bases. The J segment lost 6 bases and the V segment lost 0 bases, leaving 13 bases of the junction unmatched. CDR1 is DFQATT and CDR2 is SNEGSKA in the germline V gene (reference sequence). CDR3 size: 18 residues. The CDR3, as DNA: TGCAGTGCTAGAGATCCCCGCCCGACTAGCGGGAGCCTGGATACGCAGTATTTT. Translation gives CSARDPRPTSGSLDTQYF.

This clone appeared many times. The genes are TRBV6-1 and TRBJ2-1; D remains unclear. Germline V CDR1 and CDR2: MNHNS, SASEGT. The CDR3 runs 11 residues. Trimming cost V 5 bases and J 6 bases, with 5 bases left between them. The DNA of the CDR3 is TGTGCCAGCAGTCAGTTCAATGAGCAGTTCTTC. It encodes CASSQFNEQFF.

This clone has just a few counts. The V call is TRBV19, the J call TRBJ1-1, with TRBD1 as a possible D gene (6 bases). Trimming removed 9 bases from V and 5 bases from J, with 16 bases in between. This CDR3 contains 13 residues. Germline V gene lookup returns CDR1 LNHDA and CDR2 SQIVND (reference sequence). The CDR3 DNA sequence: TGTGCCAGCCGGTGGGACACTCAAACTGAAGCTTTCTTT. This codes for CASRWDTQTEAFF.

This clone was recorded at least ten times. The V gene is TRBV15, the J gene TRBJ2-5, with D possibly matching TRBD2 (6 bases). Trimming removed 0 bases at V and 4 bases at J, with 9 bases between. The CDR3 length is 14 residues. The V gene's germline CDR1 is LNHNV and CDR2 YYDKDF (reference sequence). The CDR3 region has the DNA TGTGCCACCAGCAGAGAACCAGCGGGAGAGACCCAGTACTTC. The encoded protein is CATSREPAGETQYF.

Comment on this clone: One end of the junction does not line up with germline, which may come from a read error. The rearrangement uses TRBV30 and TRBJ1-2; D call uncertain. This CDR3 spans 12 amino acids. CDR1 GTSNPN and CDR2 SVGIG come from the germline V gene (reference sequence). The CDR3 region has the DNA TGTTCCTGGAGTAATGCCCCAGGTTGCTACACCTTC. Its translation: CSWSNAPGCYTF.

This clone was seen many times. This rearrangement joins TRBV6-1 to TRBJ2-1; 10 nucleotides line up with TRBD2. The CDR3 loop spans 13 amino acids. Losses at the gene ends were 8 bases for V and 7 bases for J; bases not matched to a gene: 5. CDR1 and CDR2 from the germline V gene are MNHNS and SASEGT. The CDR3, as DNA: TGTGCCAGCTGGTCACTAGCGGGGAATGAGCAGTTCTTC. This translates into CASWSLAGNEQFF.

The chain uses TRBV5-6 and TRBJ2-3; TRBD2 might be the D (5 bases). Trimming cost V 6 bases and J 1 base, with 15 bases left between them. Germline values: CDR1 SGHDT, CDR2 YYEEEE. This CDR3 spans 15 amino acids. CDR3 in DNA: TGTGCCAGCACCACTGAGGAGGTTGGCACAGATACGCAGTATTTT. Translated, it gives CASTTEEVGTDTQYF. The variable domain in full, completed from reference TRBV5-6 and TRBJ2-3, reads DAGVTQSPTHLIKTRGQQVTLRCSPKSGHDTVSWYQQALGQGPQFIFQYYEEEERQRGNFPDRFSGHQFPNYSSELNVNALLLGDSALYLCASTTEEVGTDTQYFGPGTRLTVL.

This clone showed up just a few times. V is TRBV25-1 and J is TRBJ2-1; D assignment may be TRBD1 or TRBD2 (6 bases each). The V and J ends lost 2 bases and 0 bases respectively, with 14 bases between them. This CDR3 has 17 residues. Germline assignment: CDR1 MGHDK and CDR2 SYGVNS. The CDR3 nucleotides are TGTGCCAGCAGTGAAGGGGGGCGGGGTAGCTCCTACAATGAGCAGTTCTTC. Amino acids: CASSEGGRGSSYNEQFF.

The rearrangement uses TRBV15 and TRBJ1-1; D unresolved. Germline V gives CDR1 LNHNV, CDR2 YYDKDF (reference sequence). Trimming shortened V by 4 bases and J by 8 bases, and 11 bases separated the two germline ends. This CDR3 is 12 amino acids long. The CDR3, as DNA: TGTGCCACCAGCAATGTGGGCACCGAAGCTTTCTTT. Its translation: CATSNVGTEAFF.

Comment on this clone: A much bigger clone sits one base away, suggesting this may be a read error. The same CDR3 arises from other DNA sequences in this sample as well. The chain is built from TRBV20-1 and TRBJ2-5, with TRBD2 matching over 10 bases. Germline values: CDR1 DFQATT, CDR2 SNEGSKA (reference sequence). The CDR3 has 13 residues. After removal of 5 bases from V and 12 bases from J, the junction contained 12 bases not matched to a gene. The CDR3 nucleotides are TGCAGTGCTGAAACTAGCGGGGTGGAGACAAAGTACTTC. Protein: CSAETSGVETKYF.

This clone was observed a handful of times. The chain employs TRBV20-1 and TRBJ2-7; 7 positions agree with TRBD2. Germline lookup yields CDR1 DFQATT and CDR2 SNEGSKA (reference sequence). There are 13 residues in the CDR3. V shed 6 bases and J 3 bases; nucleotides not matched to a gene: 8. CDR3 residues: CSAGEGMVYEQYF. The CDR3 coding sequence is TGCAGTGCGGGGGAGGGGATGGTCTACGAGCAGTACTTC.

In its sample, this clone was seen many times. Just one base apart from a much larger clone, this may be a read error. Different DNA sequences within this sample yield the same CDR3. The chain joins TRBV10-1 to TRBJ2-3; TRBD2 matches 11 bases. With V trimmed by 5 bases and J by 2 bases, 6 bases remained unmatched. CDR3 length equals 16 residues. Germline values: CDR1 WNHNN, CDR2 SYGVQD (reference sequence). The CDR3 DNA follows: TGCGCCAGCAGTACACTAGCGGGAGAGAACACAGATACGCAGTATTTT. It translates to CASSTLAGENTDTQYF.

This rearrangement joins TRBV7-2 to TRBJ1-6; D ambiguous. The CDR3 loop spans 15 amino acids. The germline gives CDR1 SGHTA, CDR2 FQGNSA. The V end lost 5 bases, the J end lost 0 bases, and 8 bases lay between the germline ends. CDR3 sequence reads: CASSPRSSYNSPLHF. In DNA, the CDR3 is TGTGCCAGCAGCCCACGGAGCTCCTATAATTCACCCCTCCACTTT. Full variable domain (rest looked up from reference TRBV7-2 and TRBJ1-6): GAGVSQSPSNKVTEKGKDVELRCDPISGHTALYWYRQSLGQGLEFLIYFQGNSAPDKSGLPSDRFSAERTGGSVSTLTIQRTQQEDSAVYLCASSPRSSYNSPLHFGNGTRLTVT.

This clone has a count of ten or more. The chain links TRBV9 to TRBJ2-2; no clear D. Germline V gene data show CDR1 as SGDLS and CDR2 as YYNGEE. The CDR3 spans 12 residues. Trimming left V 0 bases short and J 5 bases short, with 2 bases between. The CDR3 loop reads CASSVGTGELFF. Written as DNA, the CDR3 is TGTGCCAGCAGCGTAGGTACCGGGGAGCTGTTTTTT.